This T cell receptor beta chain was recorded in a study of blood T cell repertoires in COVID-19. With V trimmed by 1 base and J by 8 bases, 15 bases remained unmatched. The germline gives CDR1 SGHTA, CDR2 FQGNSA. The CDR3 sequence is 17 residues long. Sequenced by immunoSEQ multiplex PCR; TCRdb stores in-frame clones only, minus some. The data hold roughly 370,000 clones, with around nine tenths observed a single time. In terms of age and location, participants ranged from roughly 18 to 95 years and lived in about two dozen US areas. Participant-given clinical history determined each cohort assignment. Cohort 3 recovered donors had two negative PCRs, clearance, or symptom resolution.

This TCR came from a woman between 50 and 59 years old who had recovered from COVID-19. Material: PBMCs or T cells enriched from blood (not recorded which). The V and J genes are TRBV7-2 and TRBJ1-2; 8 bases match TRBD1. The CDR3 reads CASSLGGDRRVNFGYTF. The CDR3 DNA sequence: TGTGCCAGCAGCTTAGGGGGGGACAGGAGGGTTAACTTCGGCTACACCTTC.